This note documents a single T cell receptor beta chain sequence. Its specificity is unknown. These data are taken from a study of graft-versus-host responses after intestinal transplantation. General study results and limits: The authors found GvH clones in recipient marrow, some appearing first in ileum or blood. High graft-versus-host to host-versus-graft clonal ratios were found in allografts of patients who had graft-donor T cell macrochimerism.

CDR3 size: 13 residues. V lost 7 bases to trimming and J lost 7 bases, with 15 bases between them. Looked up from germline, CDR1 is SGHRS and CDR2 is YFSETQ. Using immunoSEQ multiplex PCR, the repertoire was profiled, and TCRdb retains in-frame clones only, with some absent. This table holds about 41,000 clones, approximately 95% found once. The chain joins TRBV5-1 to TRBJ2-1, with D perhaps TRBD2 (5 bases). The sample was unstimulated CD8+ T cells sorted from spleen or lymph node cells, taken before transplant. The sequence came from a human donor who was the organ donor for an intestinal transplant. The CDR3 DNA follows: TGCGCCAGCTCTCTCGGAAGAGGGAATGAGCAGTTCTTC. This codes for CASSLGRGNEQFF.